One TCR beta chain is described in this entry. This sample is drawn from a study of human T cells and chemical hapten exposure. Background on the study: A mostly female patient group had alopecia areata, totalis or universalis. Yields of TCR per sample differed, chiefly owing to small differences in pooled library volume.

Time point denoted: patch test 3, about 24 weeks after DPC sensitization. The treatment is: therapeutic diphenylcyclopropenone sensitization with weekly scalp DPC. Blood sampling preceded each patch test application. V shed 4 bases and J shed 0 bases, with 13 bases lying between them. Germline V gene lookup returns CDR1 SQVTM and CDR2 ANQGSEA. The CDR3 is made up of 15 amino acids. Unique molecular identifiers were attached to individual cDNA molecules within the library. Using its own MiXCR run on the RACE reads, TCRdb lists one record per CDR3 protein. Of fewer than 200,000 distinct CDR3 sequences listed, roughly 26% are singletons.

The sample here was whole blood, taken in connection with sensitization to the hapten diphenylcyclopropenone (DPC). The sequence was collected from a young woman with alopecia areata. Some clones in this sample may be carry-over from other donors' samples. The chain has TRBV29-1 and TRBJ2-1; D unclear. CDR3 nucleotides: TGCAGCGTTGCACGGAATTTGCGCTCCTACAATGAGCAGTTCTTC. It codes for CSVARNLRSYNEQFF.